This TCR beta chain was found in a study of technical replicates of blood from several donors. The V end lost 5 bases, the J end lost 3 bases, and 14 bases lay between the germline ends. The CDR3 is 14 amino acids. Germline assignment: CDR1 MNHEY and CDR2 SMNVEV (reference sequence). The data were produced by immunoSEQ multiplex PCR, yet TCRdb's version contains in-frame clones alone and is incomplete. Here the sample spans 68,000 or so clones, roughly nine tenths being singletons. Sequencing was carried out using PBMCs. The chain has TRBV27 and TRBJ2-7; the D gene is possibly TRBD1 (6 bases). This sequence originates from a human donor in good health. Some clones in this sample may be carry-over from other donors' samples. CDR3 sequence: CASSPQGFLYEQYF. As DNA, the CDR3 is TGTGCCAGCAGTCCCCAGGGGTTCCTCTACGAGCAGTACTTC.